Below, 9 T cell receptor beta chains from the same sample are listed, as sequenced in a study of technical replicates of blood from several donors. This table comes from immunoSEQ multiplex PCR, and its TCRdb copy is limited to in-frame clones, with some not included. The profile covers under 20,000 clones, with roughly 86% appearing a single time and 8% to 13% taken by the ten largest. Sequenced input: PBMCs. The receptor set was obtained from a human donor in good health.

The V call is TRBV6-6, the J call TRBJ1-1; perhaps TRBD1 as D (5 bases). The CDR3 loop spans 14 amino acids. V lost 2 bases, J lost 1 base, and 8 bases lay in between. Germline-derived CDR1 and CDR2 are MNHNY and SVGAGI (reference sequence). CDR3 amino acids: CASSYQTENTEAFF. In nucleotides, the CDR3 is TGTGCCAGCAGTTACCAGACAGAGAACACTGAAGCTTTCTTT.

The rearrangement uses TRBV29-1 and TRBJ2-1, with 9 bases lining up with TRBD2. V dropped 0 bases and J dropped 5; count of bases not matched to a gene: 8. Germline loops: CDR1 SQVTM, CDR2 ANQGSEA. The length of the CDR3 is 16 residues. The CDR3 sequence is CSVEEGGGRADNEQFF. The CDR3 nucleotides are TGCAGCGTTGAAGAGGGTGGCGGGAGGGCCGACAATGAGCAGTTCTTC.

CDR3 sequence reads: CAWSVGGGLYEQYF. Written as DNA, the CDR3 is TGTGCCTGGAGTGTAGGCGGCGGGCTCTACGAGCAGTACTTC. This sequence joins TRBV30 and TRBJ2-7; D is possibly TRBD2 (5 bases). This CDR3 comprises 14 residues. V lost 0 bases, J lost 3 bases, and 12 bases lay in between. Germline assignment: CDR1 GTSNPN and CDR2 SVGIG (reference sequence).

This clone turned up a few times. V is TRBV7-9 and J is TRBJ1-1, with D maybe TRBD1 (5 bases). V dropped 5 bases and J dropped 5 bases, with 15 bases sitting between them. Per the germline V gene, CDR1 is SEHNR and CDR2 is FQNEAQ (reference sequence). This CDR3 is built from 14 residues. The CDR3 DNA reads as TGTGCCAGCAGCCCAGGGCCCCCGAGTACTGAAGCTTTCTTT. Its translation is CASSPGPPSTEAFF.

The chain combines TRBV18 with TRBJ2-5; a weak D match, TRBD2 (6 bases). Trimming stripped 4 bases from V and 5 bases from J, with 11 bases between. CDR1 is KGHSH, CDR2 LQKENI, per germline. The CDR3 spans 13 residues. DNA for the CDR3: TGTGCCAGCTCACAAAGACTAGAGGAGACCCAGTACTTC. It specifies CASSQRLEETQYF. Together with reference TRBV18 and TRBJ2-5, the CDR3 gives the full variable domain: NAGVMQNPRHLVRRRGQEARLRCSPMKGHSHVYWYRQLPEEGLKFMVYLQKENIIDESGMPKERFSAEFPKEGPSILRIQQVVRGDSAAYFCASSQRLEETQYFGPGTRLLVL.

The chain carries TRBV2 and TRBJ1-1, with 9 bases that match TRBD1. The CDR3 has 16 residues. V lost 8 bases to trimming and J lost 4 bases; unmatched junction nucleotides: 14. Germline-derived CDR1 and CDR2 are SNHLY and FYNNEI. The DNA of the CDR3 is TGTGCCAGCCGACAGGGGGTGACTATTAGCGGCACTGAAGCTTTCTTT. Translating gives CASRQGVTISGTEAFF.

V gene TRBV11-2 combines with J gene TRBJ2-6, with a tentative D call TRBD1 (5 bases). Trimming stripped 2 bases from V and 1 base from J, with 18 bases between. Germline V gene sequence: CDR1 SGHAT, CDR2 FQNNGV. The CDR3 spans 19 residues. CDR3 residues: CASSLTTGALGSGANVLTF. As DNA, the CDR3 is TGTGCCAGCAGCTTAACCACTGGGGCTTTAGGGTCTGGGGCCAACGTCCTGACTTTC.

J is TRBJ2-1 and V is TRBV7-2, with 8 positions matching TRBD1. Trimming cost V 3 bases and J 9 bases; bases outside gene matches: 10. The CDR3 length is 15 residues. Germline V gives CDR1 SGHTA, CDR2 FQGNSA. The CDR3 reads CASSLNRGNLGEQFF. DNA of the CDR3: TGTGCCAGCAGCTTGAACAGGGGGAATTTGGGTGAGCAGTTCTTC.

V usage is TRBV9 and J usage is TRBJ1-2; D is ambiguous. The V end lost 5 bases, the J end lost 1 base, and 9 bases lay between the germline ends. Per the germline V gene, CDR1 is SGDLS and CDR2 is YYNGEE. The CDR3 is 13 amino acids. CDR3 protein: CASREDLNYGYTF. The CDR3 region has the DNA TGTGCCAGCAGGGAGGATCTTAACTATGGCTACACCTTC.